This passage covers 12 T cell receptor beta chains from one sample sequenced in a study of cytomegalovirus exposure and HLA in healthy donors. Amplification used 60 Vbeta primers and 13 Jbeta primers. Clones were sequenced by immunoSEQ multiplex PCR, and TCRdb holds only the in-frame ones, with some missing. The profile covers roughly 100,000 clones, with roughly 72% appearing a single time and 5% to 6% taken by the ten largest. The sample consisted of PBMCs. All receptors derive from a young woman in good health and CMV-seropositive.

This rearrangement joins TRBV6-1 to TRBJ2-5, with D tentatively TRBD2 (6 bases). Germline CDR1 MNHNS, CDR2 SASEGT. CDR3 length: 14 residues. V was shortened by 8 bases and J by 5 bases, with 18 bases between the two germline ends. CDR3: CASWKDYAWETQYF. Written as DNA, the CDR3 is TGTGCCAGCTGGAAGGACTACGCCTGGGAGACCCAGTACTTC.

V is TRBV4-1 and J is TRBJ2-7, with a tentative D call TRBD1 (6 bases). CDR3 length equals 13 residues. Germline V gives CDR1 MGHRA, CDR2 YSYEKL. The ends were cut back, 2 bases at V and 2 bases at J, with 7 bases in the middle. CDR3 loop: CASSQNRAYEQYF. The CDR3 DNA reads TGCGCCAGCAGCCAAAACAGGGCCTACGAGCAGTACTTC.

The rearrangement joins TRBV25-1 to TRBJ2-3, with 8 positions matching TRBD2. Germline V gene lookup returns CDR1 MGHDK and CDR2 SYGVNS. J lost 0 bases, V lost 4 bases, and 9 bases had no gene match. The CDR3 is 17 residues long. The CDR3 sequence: CASSGVTGGNSTDTQYF. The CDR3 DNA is TGTGCCAGCAGTGGAGTTACGGGGGGGAATAGCACAGATACGCAGTATTTT.

Here the CDR3 DNA reads TGTGCCAGCAGTAAAACAGGGATCCAAGAGACCCAGTACTTC. This translates into CASSKTGIQETQYF. This chain uses TRBV27 with TRBJ2-5, with D possibly being TRBD1 (6 bases). Germline CDR1 reads MNHEY; CDR2 reads SMNVEV (reference sequence). This CDR3 contains 14 residues. V was trimmed by 5 bases and J by 1 base, leaving 11 bases between them.

The DNA for the CDR3 is TGTGCCAGCTCACCGCCAGCTAGCGGGAGGGCGAATGAGCAGTACTTC. This encodes CASSPPASGRANEQYF. The rearrangement uses TRBV18 and TRBJ2-7, with 12 positions matching TRBD2. The length of the CDR3 is 16 residues. The trim removed 3 bases at V and 7 bases at J, leaving 10 bases unmatched. Germline V gene data show CDR1 as KGHSH and CDR2 as LQKENI.

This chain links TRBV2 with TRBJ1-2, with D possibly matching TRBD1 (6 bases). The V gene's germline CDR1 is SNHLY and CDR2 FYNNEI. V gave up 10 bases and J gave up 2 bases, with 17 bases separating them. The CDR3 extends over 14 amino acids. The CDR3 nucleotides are TGTGCCACCTGGAGTTCCGGGACAAACTATGGCTACACCTTC. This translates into CATWSSGTNYGYTF.

The CDR3 sequence: CAWSTTGGYTF. CDR3 nucleotides: TGTGCCTGGAGTACGACAGGTGGCTACACCTTC. The chain joins TRBV30 to TRBJ1-2, with a possible D match to TRBD1 (6 bases). Germline CDR1 reads GTSNPN; CDR2 reads SVGIG (reference sequence). The CDR3 has 11 residues. The germline V and J ends were trimmed by 2 bases and 7 bases, with 8 bases remaining between them.

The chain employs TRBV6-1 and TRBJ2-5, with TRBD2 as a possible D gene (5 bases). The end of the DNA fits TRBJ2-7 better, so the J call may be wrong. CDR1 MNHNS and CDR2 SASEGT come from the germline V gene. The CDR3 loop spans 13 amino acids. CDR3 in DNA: TGTGCCAGCAGTGAAATGCCGGCGGGCGAGCAGTACTTC. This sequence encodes CASSEMPAGEQYF.

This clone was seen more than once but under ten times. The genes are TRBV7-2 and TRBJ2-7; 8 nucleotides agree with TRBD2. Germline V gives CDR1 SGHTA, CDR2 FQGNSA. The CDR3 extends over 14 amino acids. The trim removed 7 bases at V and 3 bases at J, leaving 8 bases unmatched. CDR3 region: CASTKGLAGYEQYF. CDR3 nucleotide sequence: TGTGCCAGCACCAAAGGGCTAGCGGGCTACGAGCAGTACTTC.

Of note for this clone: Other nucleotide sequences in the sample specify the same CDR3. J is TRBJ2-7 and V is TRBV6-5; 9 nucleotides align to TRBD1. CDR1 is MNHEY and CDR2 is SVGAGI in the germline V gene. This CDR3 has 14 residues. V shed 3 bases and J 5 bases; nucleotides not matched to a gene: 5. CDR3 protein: CASSYTDRGHEQYF. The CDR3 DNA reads TGTGCCAGCAGTTATACGGACAGGGGCCACGAGCAGTACTTC.

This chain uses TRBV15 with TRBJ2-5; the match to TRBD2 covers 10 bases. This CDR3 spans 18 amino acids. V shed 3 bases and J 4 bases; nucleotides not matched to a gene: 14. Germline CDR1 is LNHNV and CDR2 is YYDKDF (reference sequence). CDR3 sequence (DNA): TGTGCCACCAGCAGTCCCCGACTAGCGGGCGGCGAAGGAGAGACCCAGTACTTC. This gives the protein CATSSPRLAGGEGETQYF.

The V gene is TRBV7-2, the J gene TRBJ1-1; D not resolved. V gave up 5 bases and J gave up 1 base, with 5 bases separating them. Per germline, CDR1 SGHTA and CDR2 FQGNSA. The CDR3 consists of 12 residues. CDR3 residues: CASSPWNTEAFF. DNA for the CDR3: TGTGCCAGCAGCCCATGGAACACTGAAGCTTTCTTT.